The clone carrying this T cell receptor beta chain has more than one count but fewer than ten. Its antigen remains unknown. From the 5' RACE reads, TCRdb called clonotypes with MiXCR, one entry per CDR3 protein. The sample lists around 770,000 distinct CDR3 sequences, around 11% occurring once. This record belongs to a study of CD8 T cells in ankylosing spondylitis. CDR3 length equals 14 residues. With 2 bases removed from V and 2 bases from J, the gap between germline ends came to 12 bases. In germline, CDR1 is DFQATT, CDR2 SNEGSKA (reference sequence). Study-wide results and caveats: For ankylosing spondylitis blood, a TCR beta motif of 7 or 8 highly homologous variants appeared characteristic.

The specimen sequenced was blood, either unsorted or a sorted T cell fraction (not recorded which). This chain links TRBV20-1 with TRBJ1-1; D may be TRBD1 (5 bases). The clonotype was recovered from a male donor with ankylosing spondylitis. The DNA of the CDR3 is TGCAGTGCTAGAAGTTTGGGGACCAACACTGAAGCTTTCTTT. Encoded protein: CSARSLGTNTEAFF.